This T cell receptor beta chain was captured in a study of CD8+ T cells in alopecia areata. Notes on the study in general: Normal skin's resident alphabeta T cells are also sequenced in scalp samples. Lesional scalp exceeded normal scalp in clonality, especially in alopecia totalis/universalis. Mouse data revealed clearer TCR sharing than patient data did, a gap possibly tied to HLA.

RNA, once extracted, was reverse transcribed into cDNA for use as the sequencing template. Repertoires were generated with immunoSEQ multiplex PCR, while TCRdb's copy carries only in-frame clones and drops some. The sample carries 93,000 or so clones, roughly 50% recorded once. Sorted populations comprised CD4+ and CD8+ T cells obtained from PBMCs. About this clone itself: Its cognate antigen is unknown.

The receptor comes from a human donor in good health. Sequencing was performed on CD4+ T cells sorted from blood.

DNA for the CDR3: TGTGCCATCAGTGAGGGGACAGGCGACCTTTACGAGCAGTACTTC. This encodes CAISEGTGDLYEQYF. This rearrangement joins TRBV10-3 to TRBJ2-7; 8 positions agree with TRBD1. In germline, CDR1 is ENHRY, CDR2 SYGVKD. The CDR3 is 15 amino acids. Trimming cost V 2 bases and J 4 bases; bases outside gene matches: 7.